The next 30 T cell receptor beta chains were all read from a single sample in a study of monozygotic twins with inflammatory bowel disease. TCRdb reprocessed the 5' RACE reads, with one entry per CDR3 protein and no DNA. This repertoire includes 310,000 or so distinct CDR3 sequences. The specimen sequenced was blood. The receptors were gathered from a human donor with ulcerative colitis or Crohn's disease, or a healthy co-twin of an affected twin (not recorded which).

The CDR3 sequence: CASSATIGLDYGYTF. The chain couples TRBV18 to TRBJ1-2. There are 15 residues in the CDR3. Germline V lookup: CDR1 KGHSH, CDR2 LQKENI. The full variable domain, with the rest looked up from reference TRBV18 and TRBJ1-2, is NAGVMQNPRHLVRRRGQEARLRCSPMKGHSHVYWYRQLPEEGLKFMVYLQKENIIDESGMPKERFSAEFPKEGPSILRIQQVVRGDSAAYFCASSATIGLDYGYTFGSGTRLTVV.

This rearrangement joins TRBV29-1 to TRBJ1-2. CDR3 length: 16 amino acids. Germline CDR1 is SQVTM and CDR2 is ANQGSEA. CDR3 in amino acids: CSVEDPASGASYGYTF.

V is TRBV15 and J is TRBJ2-3; absent DNA, TCRdb's TRBD2 call cannot be checked. The CDR3 runs 18 residues. The germline CDR1 and CDR2 sequences are LNHNV and YYDKDF (reference sequence). CDR3 region: CATSRDIISGRRGDTQYF.

CDR3 sequence: CSARGGQECGQYF. The chain carries TRBV20-1 and TRBJ2-7; TCRdb outputs TRBD1, but without DNA this stays unchecked. The germline V gene has CDR1 DFQATT and CDR2 SNEGSKA (reference sequence). The CDR3 length is 13 residues.

The chain has TRBV25-1 and TRBJ2-1; TCRdb selects TRBD2, and the lack of DNA leaves this call unchecked. Looked up from germline, CDR1 is MGHDK and CDR2 is SYGVNS. The CDR3 consists of 13 residues. CDR3: CASSEVAGLGQFF.

The chain uses TRBV29-1 and TRBJ2-1; TCRdb gives TRBD2 as the D gene, but with no DNA this cannot be confirmed. Per the germline V gene, CDR1 is SQVTM and CDR2 is ANQGSEA. The CDR3 spans 16 residues. The CDR3 protein is CSVPGLAGQGDDEQFF.

The chain is built from TRBV5-4 and TRBJ1-1; TCRdb outputs TRBD1, but without DNA this stays unchecked. CDR1 is SGHNT and CDR2 is YYREEE in the germline V gene (reference sequence). The CDR3 spans 15 residues. This chain's CDR3 is CASSLIVQGSSEAFF. Drawing the rest from reference TRBV5-4 and TRBJ1-1, the complete variable domain is ETGVTQSPTHLIKTRGQQVTLRCSSQSGHNTVSWYQQALGQGPQFIFQYYREEENGRGNFPPRFSGLQFPNYSSELNVNALELDDSALYLCASSLIVQGSSEAFFGQGTRLTVV.

This chain connects TRBV5-1 to TRBJ2-2; TCRdb's D call, TRBD2, is unchecked because there is no DNA. This CDR3 contains 17 residues. Per the germline V gene, CDR1 is SGHRS and CDR2 is YFSETQ. The CDR3 loop reads CASSSDASGSNTGELFF. The variable domain in full, completed from reference TRBV5-1 and TRBJ2-2, reads KAGVTQTPRYLIKTRGQQVTLSCSPISGHRSVSWYQQTPGQGLQFLFEYFSETQRNKGNFPGRFSGRQFSNSRSEMNVSTLELGDSALYLCASSSDASGSNTGELFFGEGSRLTVL.

The genes are TRBV7-8 and TRBJ1-1. Looked up from germline, CDR1 is SGHVS and CDR2 is FQNEAQ. CDR3 length: 16 residues. This CDR3 is CASSLWAIMTNTEAFF.

The rearrangement joins TRBV19 to TRBJ1-1; the D call from TCRdb, TRBD1, cannot be confirmed without DNA. From germline, CDR1 is LNHDA and CDR2 SQIVND (reference sequence). The CDR3 runs to 14 residues. The CDR3 sequence is CASSREGGYTEAFF.

The CDR3 region is CASTVAGSGYNEQFF. The J gene is TRBJ2-1, the V gene TRBV27; the TRBD2 assignment by TCRdb is unverifiable without DNA. CDR3 size: 15 residues. CDR1 is MNHEY and CDR2 is SMNVEV in the germline V gene (reference sequence).

The chain links TRBV5-4 to TRBJ1-1; as DNA is missing, the TRBD1 call by TCRdb cannot be tested. The CDR3 loop spans 16 amino acids. CDR1 is SGHNT, CDR2 YYREEE, per germline (reference sequence). The CDR3 reads CASTLSGGQLNTEAFF.

The chain recombines TRBV6-5 with TRBJ2-1; TCRdb reports TRBD2, a call that lacks DNA to check it against. Germline values: CDR1 MNHEY, CDR2 SVGAGI. The CDR3 is made up of 15 amino acids. This CDR3 reads CASSYSIGRGDEQFF.

The rearrangement links TRBV29-1 to TRBJ2-5; lacking DNA, the TRBD2 call made by TCRdb goes unchecked. CDR1 is SQVTM, CDR2 ANQGSEA, per germline. The CDR3 loop spans 12 amino acids. The CDR3 protein is CSAVEVGLAQYF. Filled out from reference TRBV29-1 and TRBJ2-5, the complete variable domain reads SAVISQKPSRDICQRGTSLTIQCQVDSQVTMMFWYRQQPGQSLTLIATANQGSEATYESGFVIDKFPISRPNLTFSTLTVSNMSPEDSSIYLCSAVEVGLAQYFGPGTRLLVL.

The V call is TRBV30, the J call TRBJ2-1; TCRdb's assignment of TRBD2 cannot be checked, as there is no DNA. Germline assignment: CDR1 GTSNPN and CDR2 SVGIG (reference sequence). The length of the CDR3 is 11 residues. The CDR3 spells CVARDYNEQFF.

The J gene is TRBJ2-1, the V gene TRBV11-2; without DNA, the TCRdb call of TRBD2 cannot be checked. This CDR3 contains 16 residues. Germline CDR1 SGHAT, CDR2 FQNNGV. The CDR3 region is CASSSALTGGRNEQFF.

V and J are TRBV10-3 and TRBJ2-3; TCRdb outputs TRBD2, but without DNA this stays unchecked. The V gene's germline CDR1 is ENHRY and CDR2 SYGVKD. The CDR3 is 15 amino acids. The CDR3 spells CATGSTSGSTDTQYF.

The rearrangement joins TRBV12-3 or TRBV12-4 to TRBJ1-1; TCRdb picks TRBD1, but there is no DNA to check that call. The CDR3 has 15 residues. The CDR3 loop reads CASSIETGAFPEAFF.

The chain combines TRBV7-2 with TRBJ2-1; TCRdb designates TRBD2, a call that cannot be tested without DNA. The CDR3 consists of 15 residues. Germline V gene data show CDR1 as SGHTA and CDR2 as FQGNSA. The CDR3 here is CASSLVPRGFGEQFF.

This chain connects TRBV3-1 to TRBJ2-1; TCRdb picks TRBD2, but there is no DNA to check that call. The germline V gene has CDR1 LGHDT and CDR2 YNNKEL (reference sequence). CDR3 length equals 16 residues. The CDR3 loop reads CASSQDAPGLVGEQFF.

This chain uses TRBV28 with TRBJ2-1; checking the TCRdb D call of TRBD1 is not possible without DNA. The germline V gene has CDR1 MDHEN and CDR2 SYDVKM. The length of the CDR3 is 16 residues. The CDR3 is CASSLVWGGRIYEQFF. The entire variable domain, with the rest obtained from reference TRBV28 and TRBJ2-1, is as follows: DVKVTQSSRYLVKRTGEKVFLECVQDMDHENMFWYRQDPGLGLRLIYFSYDVKMKEKGDIPEGYSVSREKKERFSLILESASTNQTSMYLCASSLVWGGRIYEQFFGPGTRLTVL.

The chain combines TRBV12-5 with TRBJ1-3. This CDR3 is 13 amino acids long. Per germline, CDR1 LGHNT and CDR2 FRNRAP. The CDR3 is CASGLPAGNTIYF.

The V and J genes are TRBV5-1 and TRBJ2-2; TCRdb indicates TRBD1, and absent DNA this call remains unverified. Germline CDR1 SGHRS, CDR2 YFSETQ. The CDR3 loop spans 15 amino acids. CDR3: CASSLFQGASGELFF.

The gene calls are TRBV5-1 and TRBJ2-1; TCRdb outputs TRBD1, but without DNA this stays unchecked. Per the germline V gene, CDR1 is SGHRS and CDR2 is YFSETQ. This CDR3 has 16 residues. This CDR3 is CASSFPDGTGPDEQFF.

The V gene is TRBV28, the J gene TRBJ1-5. The CDR3 sequence is 18 residues long. The germline CDR1 and CDR2 sequences are MDHEN and SYDVKM. The CDR3 sequence: CASSLLRFRRAGNQPQHF.

The chain couples TRBV29-1 to TRBJ1-2; the TCRdb call, TRBD1, lacks DNA for checking. Germline V gene sequence: CDR1 SQVTM, CDR2 ANQGSEA. The CDR3 is 14 residues long. CDR3 protein: CSVTSGTSVYGYTF.

This chain links TRBV10-2 with TRBJ2-7; TCRdb's D call of TRBD1 is untestable without DNA. The CDR3 loop spans 15 amino acids. Looked up from germline, CDR1 is WSHSY and CDR2 is SAAADI. This chain's CDR3 is CASSEVRDRAYEQYF.

The chain carries TRBV27 and TRBJ2-3; TCRdb's assignment of TRBD1 cannot be checked, as there is no DNA. Germline V gene data show CDR1 as MNHEY and CDR2 as SMNVEV (reference sequence). The CDR3 spans 11 residues. CDR3 sequence reads: CASSTGPTQYF.

The chain uses TRBV6-1 and TRBJ2-3. The CDR3 runs 14 residues. CDR1 and CDR2 from the germline V gene are MNHNS and SASEGT. The CDR3 reads CASRPNSKRDTQYF.

V and J are TRBV27 and TRBJ1-1. The CDR3 extends over 14 amino acids. The germline V gene has CDR1 MNHEY and CDR2 SMNVEV (reference sequence). The CDR3 spells CASSPAVVNTEAFF.